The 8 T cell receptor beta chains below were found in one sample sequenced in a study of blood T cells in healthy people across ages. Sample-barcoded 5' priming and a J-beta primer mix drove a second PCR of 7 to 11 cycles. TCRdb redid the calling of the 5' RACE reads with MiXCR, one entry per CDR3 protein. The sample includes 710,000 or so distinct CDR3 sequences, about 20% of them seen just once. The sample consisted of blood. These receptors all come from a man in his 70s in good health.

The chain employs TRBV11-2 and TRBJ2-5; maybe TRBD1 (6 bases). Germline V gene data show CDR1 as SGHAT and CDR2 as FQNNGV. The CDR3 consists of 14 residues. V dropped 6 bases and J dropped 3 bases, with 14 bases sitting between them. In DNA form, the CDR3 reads TGTGCCAGCAGTCACGGACAGCCTGAAGAGACCCAGTACTTC. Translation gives CASSHGQPEETQYF.

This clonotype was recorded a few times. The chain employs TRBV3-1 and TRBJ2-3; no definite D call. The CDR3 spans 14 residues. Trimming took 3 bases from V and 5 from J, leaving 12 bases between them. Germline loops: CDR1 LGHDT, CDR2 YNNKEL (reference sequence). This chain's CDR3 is CASSHLAVKDTQYF. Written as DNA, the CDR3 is TGTGCCAGCAGCCACCTCGCCGTAAAAGATACGCAGTATTTT.

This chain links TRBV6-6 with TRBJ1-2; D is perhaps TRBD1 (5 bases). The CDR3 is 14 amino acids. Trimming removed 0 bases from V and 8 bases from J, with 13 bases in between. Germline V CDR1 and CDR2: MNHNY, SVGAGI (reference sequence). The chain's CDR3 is CASSYSITGGGYTF. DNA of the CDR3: TGTGCCAGCAGTTACTCGATCACGGGGGGAGGCTACACCTTC.

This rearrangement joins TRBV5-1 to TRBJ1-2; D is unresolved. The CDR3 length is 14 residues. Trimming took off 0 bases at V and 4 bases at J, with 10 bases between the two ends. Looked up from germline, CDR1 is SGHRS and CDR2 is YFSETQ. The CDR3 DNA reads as TGCGCCAGCAGCTTGGACACGGCAATCTATGGCTACACCTTC. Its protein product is CASSLDTAIYGYTF.

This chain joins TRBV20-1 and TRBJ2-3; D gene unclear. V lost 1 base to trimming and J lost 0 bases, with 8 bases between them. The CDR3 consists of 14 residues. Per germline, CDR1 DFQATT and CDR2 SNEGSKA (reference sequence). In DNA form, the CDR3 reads TGCAGTGCTAGAGTGGCGACTAGCACAGATACGCAGTATTTT. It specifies CSARVATSTDTQYF.

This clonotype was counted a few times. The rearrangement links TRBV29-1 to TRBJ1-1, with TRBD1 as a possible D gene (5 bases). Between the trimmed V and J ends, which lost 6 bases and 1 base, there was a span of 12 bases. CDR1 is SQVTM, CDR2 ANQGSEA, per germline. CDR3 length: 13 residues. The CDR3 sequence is CSVGTTANTEAFF. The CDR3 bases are TGCAGCGTGGGAACGACAGCGAACACTGAAGCTTTCTTT.

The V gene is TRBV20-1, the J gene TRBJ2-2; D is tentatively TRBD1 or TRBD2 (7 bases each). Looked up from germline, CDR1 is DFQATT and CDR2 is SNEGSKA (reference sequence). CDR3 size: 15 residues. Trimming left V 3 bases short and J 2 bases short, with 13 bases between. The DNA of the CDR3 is TGCAGTGCTAGGGGGGAGGGGGCTAACACCGGGGAGCTGTTTTTT. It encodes CSARGEGANTGELFF.

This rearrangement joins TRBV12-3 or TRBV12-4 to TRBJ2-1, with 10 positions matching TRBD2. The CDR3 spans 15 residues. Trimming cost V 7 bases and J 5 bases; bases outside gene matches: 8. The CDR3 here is CASKLGLAIHNEQFF. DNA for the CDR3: TGTGCCAGCAAACTGGGACTAGCGATCCACAATGAGCAGTTCTTC.